The TCR beta chain under discussion was sequenced for a study of blood T cell repertoires in COVID-19. Study information: Samples representing acute and convalescent COVID-19 were sourced from the United States, Italy and Spain. The analysed material was cDNA or gDNA that came from T cells, B-cell-depleted T cells, or PBMCs.

V was shortened by 2 bases and J by 3 bases, with 14 bases between the two germline ends. CDR3 length equals 15 residues. From germline, CDR1 is MGHRA and CDR2 YSYEKL. TCRdb keeps only in-frame clones here, not all; method: immunoSEQ multiplex PCR. In the table there are 200,000 to 250,000 clones, 85% to 90% of which are singletons. Seattle researchers signed up patients amid active infection and tracked them longitudinally. The genes are TRBV4-1 and TRBJ2-7, with D tentatively TRBD1 (6 bases). Sequencing used peripheral blood. The clonotype comes from a man aged 25-45 years with COVID-19, enrolled during active disease. CDR3 sequence: CASSQPGTRDYEQYF. CDR3 sequence (DNA): TGCGCCAGCAGCCAACCCGGGACAAGGGACTACGAGCAGTACTTC.